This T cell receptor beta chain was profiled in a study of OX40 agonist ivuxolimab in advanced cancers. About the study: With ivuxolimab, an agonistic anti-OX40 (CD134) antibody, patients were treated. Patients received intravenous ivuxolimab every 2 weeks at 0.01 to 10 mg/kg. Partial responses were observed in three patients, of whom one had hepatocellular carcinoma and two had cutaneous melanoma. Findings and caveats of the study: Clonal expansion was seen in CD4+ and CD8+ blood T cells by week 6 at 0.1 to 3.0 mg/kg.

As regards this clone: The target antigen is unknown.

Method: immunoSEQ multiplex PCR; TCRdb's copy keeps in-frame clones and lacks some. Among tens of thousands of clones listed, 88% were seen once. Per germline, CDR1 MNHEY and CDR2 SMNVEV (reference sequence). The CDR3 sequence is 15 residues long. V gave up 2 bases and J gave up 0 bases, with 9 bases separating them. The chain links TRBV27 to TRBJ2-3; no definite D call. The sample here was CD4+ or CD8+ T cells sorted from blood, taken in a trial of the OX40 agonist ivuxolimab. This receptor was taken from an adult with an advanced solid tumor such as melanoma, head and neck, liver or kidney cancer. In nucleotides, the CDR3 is TGTGCCAGCAGTTTACAGCGACGTAGCACAGATACGCAGTATTTT. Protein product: CASSLQRRSTDTQYF.